The clone carrying this T cell receptor beta chain appeared once. What it binds is unknown. The source of the sample is a study of Ad26.COV2.S vaccination and SARS-CoV-2 variants. Study-level background: Ad26.COV2.S arm of COV1001 included the donor. Administration of Ad26.COV2.S was intramuscular, either once or twice 56 days apart. Whole-study findings and limits: Higher spike-specific TCR breadth was found in vaccine recipients than in placebo recipients.

CDR1 is MNHEY, CDR2 SVGAGI, per germline. The CDR3 runs 14 residues. V was shortened by 7 bases and J by 3 bases, with 12 bases between the two germline ends. Clones were read by immunoSEQ multiplex PCR, and TCRdb kept only the in-frame ones, dropping some. Altogether approximately 410,000 clones are present, 88% being singletons, with the ten largest covering 3.6%. Treatment here: 19 received Ad26.COV2.S at low or high dose, single or two shots; about 5 received placebo; per-sample allocation not given. Material that was analyzed had been drawn on day 63 after the first vaccine or placebo injection. In Boston, the donor was an adult between 18-55 years of age.

The origin of this receptor is a person aged 18 to 65 who received the Ad26.COV2.S COVID-19 vaccine or a placebo. The sample was peripheral blood, taken in a trial of Ad26.COV2.S vaccine versus placebo. V gene TRBV6-5 combines with J gene TRBJ2-2; D gene uncertain. The CDR3 nucleotides are TGTGCCAGCAAGGACCCCACAGACACCGGGGAGCTGTTTTTT. Its translation: CASKDPTDTGELFF.